This record concerns one T cell receptor beta chain sequence. Clones were read by immunoSEQ multiplex PCR, and TCRdb kept only the in-frame ones, dropping some. In the table there are 200,000 to 300,000 clones, about 89% of which are singletons. These data are taken from a study of blood T cell repertoires in COVID-19. Between the trimmed V and J ends, which lost 6 bases and 7 bases, there was a span of 15 bases. The CDR3 covers 14 residues. CDR1 and CDR2 from the germline V gene are KGHSH and LQKENI. This receptor was identified in a man aged 40-49 years who had recovered from COVID-19. The V call is TRBV18, the J call TRBJ1-4; tentatively, D is TRBD1 (6 bases). The specimen sequenced was peripheral blood. The CDR3 region has the DNA TGTGCCAGCTCTCTACAGGGCTCTGGTGAAAAACTGTTTTTT. Translated, it gives CASSLQGSGEKLFF. Complete variable domain (other parts from reference TRBV18 and TRBJ1-4): NAGVMQNPRHLVRRRGQEARLRCSPMKGHSHVYWYRQLPEEGLKFMVYLQKENIIDESGMPKERFSAEFPKEGPSILRIQQVVRGDSAAYFCASSLQGSGEKLFFGSGTQLSVL.